The T cell receptor beta chain under discussion was sequenced for a study of blood T cell repertoires in COVID-19. Study information: The cDNA or gDNA used as material had been derived from T cells, B-cell-depleted T cells, or PBMCs.

V was cut by 5 bases and J by 6 bases, with 11 bases left in between. Germline-derived CDR1 and CDR2 are MDHEN and SYDVKM. This CDR3 has 13 residues. Sequencing used immunoSEQ multiplex PCR; TCRdb keeps in-frame clones, though not all of them. The sample carries 65,000 to 90,000 clones, roughly 88% recorded once. This chain connects TRBV28 to TRBJ2-1; D is perhaps TRBD1 (6 bases). The sequence came from a woman aged 80 or over with acute or convalescent COVID-19. What was sequenced was peripheral blood. In DNA form, the CDR3 reads TGTGCCAGCAGTCGCCAGGGGCCCAATGAGCAGTTCTTC. Its protein product is CASSRQGPNEQFF.